The entry that follows covers one TCR beta chain sequence. No antigen is known for it. Qualities for individual bases were not recorded, and no much larger clone is one base off. The data belong to a study of blood T cells in healthy people across ages (dated by TCRdb to the mid-2010s). Study-level background: Template switching captured roughly one uniquely barcoded TCR beta cDNA molecule per two T cells in model experiments. The study measured age-related changes in TCR beta repertoire diversity using deep sequencing normalized with unique cDNA molecular identifiers. Four age groups were formed from the donors: young (average around 15 years), middle-aged (approximately 40), aged (under 70) and long-lived (around 82). To avoid experimental bias, donors of different ages were randomly spread across the sequencing lanes. For two donors (one aged 18 to 30 and one aged 80 or older), the study analyzed two additional independent replicas of 1 million unique cDNA reads from the same blood draw.

The CDR3, from cysteine to phenylalanine, totals 12 residues. The read is trimmed to its CDR3 DNA, 36 bases read in frame from base 1. Deletion took 4 bases off V and 10 bases off J, with a span of 11 bases between the germline ends. CDR1 and CDR2 (SGHTA, FQGNSA) derive from the germline V gene. The roughly 39 donors, aged about 6 to 95 years, were systemically healthy Caucasian individuals from Russia. Each donor gave ten milliliters of peripheral blood, drawn into EDTA-treated Vacutainer tubes. PBMCs were isolated by Ficoll-Paque density-gradient centrifugation, with at least 7 million obtained per sample. Trizol reagent was used to extract total RNA from the PBMCs, yielding at least 6 micrograms per sample. For every donor, an aliquot of PBMCs went through flow cytometry to measure the percentages of naive CD45RAhigh/CD27high T cells. Library prep was done by 5' RACE. TCRdb shows the sequencer as Illumina HiSeq 2500. A second PCR of roughly 7 to 11 cycles was performed with a sample-barcoded 5' primer and a J-beta primer mix. A unique molecular identifier was introduced onto each TCR beta cDNA molecule by a template-switch 5' adaptor carrying 12 random nucleotides. Each sample yielded at least 2.5 million CDR3-containing paired-end reads. First-strand cDNA was synthesized from all RNA with the Mint cDNA synthesis kit, primed by a TRBC-specific oligonucleotide. Following uracil-DNA glycosylase treatment, a first 18-cycle PCR with universal primers M1SS and BC2_uni_R was performed on all cDNA. From the authors' description of their analysis: For normalization, 1 million high-quality reads, each with a distinct molecular identifier, were randomly selected from each sample. Reads with shared molecular identifiers were discarded instead of being binned into consensus sequences. MiTCR, set to a Q25 quality threshold and the strictest error-elimination algorithm, was used for CDR3 identification, clonotype clustering and error correction. A nonparametric unseen species model with Euler transformation was used to estimate a lower bound on total TCR beta diversity. In TCRdb, the public reads were trimmed at Q25 with fastp and aligned with MiXCR, with productive beta chains retained. Entries are consolidated by CDR3 protein sequence, retaining the most common genes and DNA. These V and J calls derive from TCRdb rather than the authors' analysis. This sample has about 640,000 distinct CDR3 sequences in its table, and about 30% of those were observed once. The top ten clones comprise around 16% of the sample.

The paper as a whole reports these results and caveats: Estimates of total diversity based on one million sequenced T cells were regarded as lower bounds and as underestimates. Because donor CMV infection status was unknown, age-related changes in expanded clonotypes were potentially confounded. Observed TCR beta diversity correlated strongly with the percentage of naive T cells measured by flow cytometry. Since profiling was done on bulk unsorted PBMCs, naive and antigen-experienced compartments could not be conclusively compared. The long-lived group showed more naive CD4+ T cells, fewer expanded clones and increased TCR diversity than the aged group, suggesting age selection. As age increased, observed TCR beta diversity per million T cells dropped in a roughly linear way, and a significant reduction was already evident by age roughly 40.

The clonotype comes from a woman aged 80 or older in good health. Sequencing input: blood. Recombination linked TRBV7-2 to TRBJ2-1; the D gene is perhaps TRBD1 or TRBD2, each of them matching over 5 bases. The sequence in DNA is TGTGCCAGCAGCTCAGGGACCTACGAGCAGTTCTTC. Translated, it reads CASSSGTYEQFF.